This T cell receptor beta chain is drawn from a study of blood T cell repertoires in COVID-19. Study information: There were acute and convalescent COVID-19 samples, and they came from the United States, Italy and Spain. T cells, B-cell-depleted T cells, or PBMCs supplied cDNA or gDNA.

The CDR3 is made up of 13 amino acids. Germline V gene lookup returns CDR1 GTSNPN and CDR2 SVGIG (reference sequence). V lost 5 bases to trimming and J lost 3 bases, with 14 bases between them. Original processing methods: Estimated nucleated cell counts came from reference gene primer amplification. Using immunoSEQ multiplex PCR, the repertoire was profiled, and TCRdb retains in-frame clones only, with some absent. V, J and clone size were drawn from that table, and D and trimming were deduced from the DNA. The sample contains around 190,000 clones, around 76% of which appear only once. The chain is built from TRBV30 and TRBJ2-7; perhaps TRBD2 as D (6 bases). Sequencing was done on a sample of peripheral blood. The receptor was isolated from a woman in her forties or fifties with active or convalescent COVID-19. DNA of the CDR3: TGTGCCTGGGGGCGTGGAGGGTTCTACGAGCAGTACTTC. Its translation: CAWGRGGFYEQYF.